This T cell receptor beta chain was sequenced in a study of radiotherapy plus CTLA-4 blockade in lung cancer. The table came from immunoSEQ multiplex PCR; TCRdb's copy has only in-frame clones and leaves some out. The sample contains about 77,000 clones, 70% to 80% of which appear only once. Findings and caveats of the study: Expansion in blood of tumor-derived TCR clones was seen after radiotherapy plus ipilimumab.

This clone appeared a few times. Its antigen is unidentified. Trimming at V came to 4 bases and at J to 1 base, leaving 4 bases not matched to a gene. CDR1 and CDR2 (germline): WSHSY, SAAADI. The CDR3 is 14 residues long. Focal radiation was given together with CTLA-4 blockade (ipilimumab) to patients with chemo-refractory metastatic non-small-cell lung cancer. Sequenced material: peripheral blood, taken from a patient treated with radiotherapy plus ipilimumab. The receptor comes from a human donor with non-small cell lung cancer whose response to radiotherapy plus ipilimumab could not be evaluated. V and J are TRBV10-2 and TRBJ2-7, with TRBD2 identical over 7 bases. The CDR3: CASSGGGSSYEQYF. DNA of the CDR3: TGCGCCAGCAGTGGCGGGGGATCTTCCTACGAGCAGTACTTC.